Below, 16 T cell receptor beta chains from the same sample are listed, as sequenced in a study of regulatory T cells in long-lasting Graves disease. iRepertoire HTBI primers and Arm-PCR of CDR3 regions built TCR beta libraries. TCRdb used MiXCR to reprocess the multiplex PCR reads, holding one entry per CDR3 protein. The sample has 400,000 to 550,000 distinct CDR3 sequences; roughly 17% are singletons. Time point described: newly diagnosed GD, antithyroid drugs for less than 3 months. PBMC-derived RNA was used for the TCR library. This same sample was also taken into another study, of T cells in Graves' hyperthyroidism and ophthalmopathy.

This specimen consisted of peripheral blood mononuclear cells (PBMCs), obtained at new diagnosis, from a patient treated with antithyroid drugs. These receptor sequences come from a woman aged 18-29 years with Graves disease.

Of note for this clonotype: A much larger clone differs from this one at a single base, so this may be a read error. This CDR3 is CAWSVLQSSYEQFF. The CDR3 coding sequence is TGTGCCTGGAGTGTACTCCAGAGTAGCTACGAGCAGTTCTTC. The V call is TRBV30, the J call TRBJ2-1; D uncertain. V was trimmed by 0 bases and J by 10 bases, leaving 16 bases between them. The CDR3 runs to 14 residues. Germline loops: CDR1 GTSNPN, CDR2 SVGIG (reference sequence).

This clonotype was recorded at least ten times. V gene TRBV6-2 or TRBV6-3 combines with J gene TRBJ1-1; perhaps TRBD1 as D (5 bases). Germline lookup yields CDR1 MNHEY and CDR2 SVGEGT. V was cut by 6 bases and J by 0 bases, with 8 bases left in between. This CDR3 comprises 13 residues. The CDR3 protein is CASRPGMNTEAFF. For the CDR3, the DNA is TGTGCCAGCAGACCAGGGATGAACACTGAAGCTTTCTTT.

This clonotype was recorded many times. The CDR3 coding sequence is TGCGCCAGCACCTTCACTAGCGACTCCTACAATGAGCAGTTCTTC. Protein product: CASTFTSDSYNEQFF. The J gene is TRBJ2-1, the V gene TRBV5-1; 7 bases are a match to TRBD2. This CDR3 is 15 amino acids long. The ends lost 6 bases at V and 0 bases at J; junction bases unmatched: 6. CDR1 SGHRS and CDR2 YFSETQ come from the germline V gene.

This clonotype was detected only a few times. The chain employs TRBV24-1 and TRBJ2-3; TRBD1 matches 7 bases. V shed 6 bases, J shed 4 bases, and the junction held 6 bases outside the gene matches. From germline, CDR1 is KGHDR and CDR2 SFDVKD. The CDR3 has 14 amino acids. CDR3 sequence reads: CATSRRDSADTQYF. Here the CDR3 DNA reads TGTGCCACCAGTAGAAGGGACAGCGCAGATACGCAGTATTTT.

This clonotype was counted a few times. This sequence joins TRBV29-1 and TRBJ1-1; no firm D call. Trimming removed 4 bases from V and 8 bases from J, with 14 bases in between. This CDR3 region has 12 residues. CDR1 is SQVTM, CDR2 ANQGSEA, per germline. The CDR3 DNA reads TGCAGCGTTGCTCTCCCCGCCGGCGAAGCTTTCTTT. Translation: CSVALPAGEAFF.

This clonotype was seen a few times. In DNA form, the CDR3 reads TGTGCCAGCAGCTTGGGGCAGGGGACCGAGCAGTACTTC. It codes for CASSLGQGTEQYF. The genes are TRBV5-6 and TRBJ2-7; perhaps TRBD1 as D (6 bases). The germline V gene encodes CDR1 SGHDT and CDR2 YYEEEE. The ends were cut back, 0 bases at V and 6 bases at J, with 10 bases in the middle. The CDR3 totals 13 residues.

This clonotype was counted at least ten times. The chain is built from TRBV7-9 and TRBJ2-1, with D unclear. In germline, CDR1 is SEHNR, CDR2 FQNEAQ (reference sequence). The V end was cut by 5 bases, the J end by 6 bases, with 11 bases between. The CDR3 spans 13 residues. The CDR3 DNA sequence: TGTGCCAGCAGCCAGCCTTTAGCCAATGAGCAGTTCTTC. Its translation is CASSQPLANEQFF. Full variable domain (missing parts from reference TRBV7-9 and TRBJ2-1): DTGVSQNPRHKITKRGQNVTFRCDPISEHNRLYWYRQTLGQGPEFLTYFQNEAQLEKSRLLSDRFSAERPKGSFSTLEIQRTEQGDSAMYLCASSQPLANEQFFGPGTRLTVL.

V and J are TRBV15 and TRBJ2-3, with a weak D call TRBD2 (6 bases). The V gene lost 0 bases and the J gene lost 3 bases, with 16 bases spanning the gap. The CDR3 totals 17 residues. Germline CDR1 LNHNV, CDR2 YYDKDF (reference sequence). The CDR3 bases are TGTGCCACCAGCAGAGATTGGCGGGCGGGACCAACAGATACGCAGTATTTT. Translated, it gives CATSRDWRAGPTDTQYF. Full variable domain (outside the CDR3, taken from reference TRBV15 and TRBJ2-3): DAMVIQNPRYQVTQFGKPVTLSCSQTLNHNVMYWYQQKSSQAPKLLFHYYDKDFNNEADTPDNFQSRRPNTSFCFLDIRSPGLGDTAMYLCATSRDWRAGPTDTQYFGPGTRLTVL.

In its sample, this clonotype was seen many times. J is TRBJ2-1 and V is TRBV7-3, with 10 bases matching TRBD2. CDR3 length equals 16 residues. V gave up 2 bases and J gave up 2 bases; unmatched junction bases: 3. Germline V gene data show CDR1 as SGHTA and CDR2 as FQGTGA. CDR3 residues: CASSLGSGGTYNEQFF. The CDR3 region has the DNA TGTGCCAGCAGCTTAGGTAGCGGGGGGACCTACAATGAGCAGTTCTTC.

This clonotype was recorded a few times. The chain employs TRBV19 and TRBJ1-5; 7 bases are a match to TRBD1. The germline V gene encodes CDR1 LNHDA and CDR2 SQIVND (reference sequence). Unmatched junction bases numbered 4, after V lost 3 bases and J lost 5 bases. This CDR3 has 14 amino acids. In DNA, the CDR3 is TGTGCCAGTAGTATGGGGACAGAGTATCAGCCCCAGCATTTT. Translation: CASSMGTEYQPQHF.

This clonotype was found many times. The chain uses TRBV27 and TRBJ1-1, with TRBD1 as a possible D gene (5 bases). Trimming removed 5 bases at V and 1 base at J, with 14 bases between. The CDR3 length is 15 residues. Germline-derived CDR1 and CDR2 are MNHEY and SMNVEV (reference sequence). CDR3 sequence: CASSETWGSNTEAFF. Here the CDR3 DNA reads TGTGCCAGCAGTGAGACGTGGGGGTCGAACACTGAAGCTTTCTTT.

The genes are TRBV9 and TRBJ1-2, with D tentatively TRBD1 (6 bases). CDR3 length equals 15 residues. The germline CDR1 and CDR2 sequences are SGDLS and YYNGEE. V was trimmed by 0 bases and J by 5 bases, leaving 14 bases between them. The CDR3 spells CASSVAGGPLYGYTF. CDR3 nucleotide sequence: TGTGCCAGCAGCGTAGCTGGGGGGCCCCTATATGGCTACACCTTC. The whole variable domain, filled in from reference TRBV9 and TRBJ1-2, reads DSGVTQTPKHLITATGQRVTLRCSPRSGDLSVYWYQQSLDQGLQFLIQYYNGEERAKGNILERFSAQQFPDLHSELNLSSLELGDSALYFCASSVAGGPLYGYTFGSGTRLTVV.

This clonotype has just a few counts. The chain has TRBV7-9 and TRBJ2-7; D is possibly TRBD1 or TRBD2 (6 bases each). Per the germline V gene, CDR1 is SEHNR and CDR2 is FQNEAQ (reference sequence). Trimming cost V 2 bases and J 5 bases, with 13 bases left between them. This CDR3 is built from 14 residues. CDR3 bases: TGTGCCAGCAGCTTAAGGGGGGCATTCGACGAGCAGTACTTC. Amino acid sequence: CASSLRGAFDEQYF.

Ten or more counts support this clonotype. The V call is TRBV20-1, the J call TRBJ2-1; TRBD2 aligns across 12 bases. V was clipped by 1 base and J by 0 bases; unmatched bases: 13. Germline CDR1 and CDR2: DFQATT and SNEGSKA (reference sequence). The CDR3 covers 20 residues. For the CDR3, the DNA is TGCAGTGCTAGAGGCGGCGGGACTAGCGGGCTCCCTAGCTCCTACAATGAGCAGTTCTTC. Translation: CSARGGGTSGLPSSYNEQFF.

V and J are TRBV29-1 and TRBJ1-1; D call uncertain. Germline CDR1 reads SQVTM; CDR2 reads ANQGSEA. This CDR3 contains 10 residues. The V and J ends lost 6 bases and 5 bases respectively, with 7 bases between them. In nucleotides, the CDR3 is TGCAGCGTGGGAAGGACTGAAGCTTTCTTT. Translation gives CSVGRTEAFF.

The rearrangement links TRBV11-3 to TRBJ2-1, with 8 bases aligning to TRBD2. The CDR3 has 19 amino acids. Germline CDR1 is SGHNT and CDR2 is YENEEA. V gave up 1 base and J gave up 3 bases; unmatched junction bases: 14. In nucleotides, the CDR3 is TGTGCCAGCAGCTTAGGGGTTCTGTTGAGCGGGAGTGGCTACAATGAGCAGTTCTTC. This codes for CASSLGVLLSGSGYNEQFF.